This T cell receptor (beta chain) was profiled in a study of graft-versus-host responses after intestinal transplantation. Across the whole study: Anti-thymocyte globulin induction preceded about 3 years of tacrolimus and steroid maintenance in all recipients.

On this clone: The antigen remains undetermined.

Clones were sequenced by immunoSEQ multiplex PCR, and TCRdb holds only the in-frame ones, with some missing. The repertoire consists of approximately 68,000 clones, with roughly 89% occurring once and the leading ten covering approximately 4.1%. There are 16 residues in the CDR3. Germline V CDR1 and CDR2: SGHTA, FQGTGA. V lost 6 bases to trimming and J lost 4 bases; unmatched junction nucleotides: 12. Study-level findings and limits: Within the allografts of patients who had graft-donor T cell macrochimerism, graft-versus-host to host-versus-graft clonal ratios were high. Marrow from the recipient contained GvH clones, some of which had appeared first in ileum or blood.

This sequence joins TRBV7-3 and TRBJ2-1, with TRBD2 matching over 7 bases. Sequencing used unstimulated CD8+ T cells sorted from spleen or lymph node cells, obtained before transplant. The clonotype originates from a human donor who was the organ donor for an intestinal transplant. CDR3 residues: CASSKGPSGVYNEQFF. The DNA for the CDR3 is TGTGCCAGCAGTAAAGGCCCTAGCGGAGTGTACAATGAGCAGTTCTTC.